What follows describes a single T cell receptor beta chain. This clone showed up just a few times. The target of this receptor is not known. Per-base qualities were not stored, and no clone one base away is much larger. This sample was included in a study of graft-versus-host responses after intestinal transplantation (dated by TCRdb to the early 2020s). In the study overall: The transplants that recipients got were multivisceral, liver-intestinal, or isolated intestinal. A cohort of more than 20 intestinal transplant recipients, including one retransplant, was enrolled, and 3 patients lacking pretransplant specimens were excluded. Rather than going through the commercial service, samples from a few later patients were sequenced in-house on an Illumina MiSeq and processed with MiXCR. A peak of at least 4% donor T cells among recipient peripheral blood mononuclear cells was the definition used for donor T cell macrochimerism. Every recipient was given anti-thymocyte globulin induction, then maintenance tacrolimus and steroids for 3 to 4 years. To identify alloreactive clones, pre-transplant mixed lymphocyte reaction products were sequenced and compared with unstimulated pre-transplant donor and recipient T cells. Bulk TCR-beta CDR3 sequencing was used to track graft-versus-host and host-versus-graft alloreactive T cell clones in the graft, circulation and bone marrow after intestinal transplantation.

Libraries were built with the immunoSEQ multiplex PCR assay. High-throughput TCR-beta CDR3 sequencing of genomic DNA from most patients was performed by Adaptive Biotechnologies. For the original study's pipeline: Adaptive's ImmunoSEQ software was the source of the TCR sequencing data for about 20 patients, while a few other patients were processed with MiXCR and VDJtools. CDR3 nucleotide sequences shared between donor and recipient were removed because the origin of such sequences could not be assigned. To be classed as alloreactive, a clone needed at least 2-fold expansion over unstimulated cells and a minimum CFSE-low frequency of 0.002% (template counts) or 0.001% (read counts). Mappable clones were those detected in sequenced pre-transplant spleen, lymph node, or MLR CFSE-low populations of the donor or recipient. Cumulative frequency of alloreactive clones was calculated as a percentage of all sequences weighted by copy number. TCRdb limited this immuneACCESS table to in-frame rearrangements with V and J called. A share of clones is missing; checked studies link under half to unresolved V genes, and the rest is unexplained. That table supplies the V and J calls and clone size; D and trimming were determined from the DNA. In all, the sample holds fewer than 30,000 clones, and about 85% of those were seen once. Roughly 10% of the sample goes to the ten largest clones.

Broader findings and caveats from the paper: Conclusions were limited by the relatively low number and heterogeneity of intestinal transplant patients. GvH clones were detected in recipient bone marrow, and some of these GvH clones were observed earlier in ileal mucosa or blood, consistent with an intestinal mucosal origin. Patients with donor T cell macrochimerism had high GvH to HvG T cell clonal ratios in their allografts. Early after transplant, declines in HvG clones were associated with peak levels of circulating GvH clones.

Blood samples were collected up to 4 times in the first month after transplant and then at least monthly when available. Deletion took 0 bases off V and 1 base off J, with a span of 12 bases between the germline ends. Including the terminal cysteine and phenylalanine, the CDR3 comprises 17 residues. Just the 51-base CDR3 DNA is kept, in frame starting at base 1. Taken from the germline V gene, the CDR1 and CDR2 loops are MNHNS and SASEGT. This TCR was sampled from a human patient who received an intestinal transplant, so some T cells may come from the graft donor. The sequences come from PBMCs, collected around 430 days after intestinal transplantation. The chain uses TRBV6-1 and TRBJ1-4, with the D gene not confidently named. The nucleotide sequence reads as follows: TGTGCCAGCAGTGAAGCCCAGCAATTCAGAACTAATGAAAAACTGTTTTTT. The encoded protein is CASSEAQQFRTNEKLFF.